Shown below are 28 T cell receptor beta chains from a single sample sequenced in a study of monozygotic twins with inflammatory bowel disease. TCRdb re-called the 5' RACE reads, yielding one record per CDR3 amino acid sequence without DNA. Its table lists around 380,000 distinct CDR3 sequences. Sequencing was done on a sample of blood. Receptors originate from a human donor with ulcerative colitis or Crohn's disease, or a healthy co-twin of an affected twin (not recorded which).

This rearrangement joins TRBV5-8 to TRBJ2-3; TCRdb gives TRBD1 as the D gene, but with no DNA this cannot be confirmed. Germline CDR1 reads SGHTS; CDR2 reads YDEGEE. The CDR3 contains 16 residues. The CDR3 here is CASSLEVTSPTDTQYF.

The V and J genes are TRBV15 and TRBJ2-7. Germline V CDR1 and CDR2: LNHNV, YYDKDF (reference sequence). The CDR3 is 15 residues long. The CDR3 is CATSRDDNGAYEQYF.

CDR3 in amino acids: CASRIASLYNEQFF. The rearrangement uses TRBV27 and TRBJ2-1. CDR1 MNHEY and CDR2 SMNVEV come from the germline V gene (reference sequence). This CDR3 is 14 amino acids long.

The V gene is TRBV4-3, the J gene TRBJ2-1; absent DNA, TCRdb's TRBD2 call cannot be checked. CDR1 and CDR2 from the germline V gene are LGHNA and YSLEER. The CDR3 totals 17 residues. The chain's CDR3 is CASSHVSVTSGSNEQFF.

The chain recombines TRBV5-4 with TRBJ1-3. Germline V gene data show CDR1 as SGHNT and CDR2 as YYREEE (reference sequence). The CDR3 spans 15 residues. CDR3 residues: CASSLETRTGNTIYF.

The chain combines TRBV6-2 or TRBV6-3 with TRBJ2-7; the TCRdb call, TRBD1, lacks DNA for checking. This CDR3 region has 13 residues. CDR1 and CDR2 from the germline V gene are MNHEY and SVGEGT. The CDR3 is CASSMGETYEQYF.

The chain recombines TRBV20-1 with TRBJ2-5; TCRdb's assignment of TRBD2 cannot be checked, as there is no DNA. Germline lookup yields CDR1 DFQATT and CDR2 SNEGSKA (reference sequence). CDR3 length: 16 residues. The CDR3 is CSATGTSGRKRETQYF.

The J gene is TRBJ2-1, the V gene TRBV7-9. This CDR3 is 15 amino acids long. The germline V gene has CDR1 SEHNR and CDR2 FQNEAQ (reference sequence). The CDR3 region is CASLYTSTSYNEQFF. The entire variable domain, with the rest obtained from reference TRBV7-9 and TRBJ2-1, is as follows: DTGVSQNPRHKITKRGQNVTFRCDPISEHNRLYWYRQTLGQGPEFLTYFQNEAQLEKSRLLSDRFSAERPKGSFSTLEIQRTEQGDSAMYLCASLYTSTSYNEQFFGPGTRLTVL.

The chain couples TRBV4-3 to TRBJ2-7; absent DNA, TCRdb's TRBD2 call cannot be checked. The CDR3 spans 16 residues. Germline lookup yields CDR1 LGHNA and CDR2 YSLEER. CDR3: CASSLKGTGVSLQQYF.

This chain links TRBV18 with TRBJ2-7; the D call from TCRdb, TRBD1, cannot be confirmed without DNA. CDR1 is KGHSH and CDR2 is LQKENI in the germline V gene. The CDR3 is 14 amino acids. The CDR3 here is CASSPPNREYEQYF. Variable domain in full (rest from reference TRBV18 and TRBJ2-7): NAGVMQNPRHLVRRRGQEARLRCSPMKGHSHVYWYRQLPEEGLKFMVYLQKENIIDESGMPKERFSAEFPKEGPSILRIQQVVRGDSAAYFCASSPPNREYEQYFGPGTRLTVT.

The rearrangement links TRBV19 to TRBJ1-5; TCRdb proposes TRBD1, but this gene call is untestable without DNA. This CDR3 contains 14 residues. From germline, CDR1 is LNHDA and CDR2 SQIVND (reference sequence). CDR3: CASSIQGSNQPQHF.

This chain connects TRBV4-2 to TRBJ2-1; TCRdb gives TRBD2 as the D gene, but with no DNA this cannot be confirmed. There are 14 residues in the CDR3. Germline-derived CDR1 and CDR2 are LGHNA and YNFKEQ. The CDR3: CASSQLWPAGQQFF.

J is TRBJ1-6 and V is TRBV3-1; the TCRdb call, TRBD1, lacks DNA for checking. This CDR3 has 15 amino acids. Germline V CDR1 and CDR2: LGHDT, YNNKEL (reference sequence). Here the CDR3 reads CASSQDSGYNSPLHF.

The rearrangement joins TRBV6-5 to TRBJ1-3. Germline V gene data show CDR1 as MNHEY and CDR2 as SVGAGI. This CDR3 comprises 17 residues. CDR3 loop: CASSYSRNGVSGNTIYF.

The V and J genes are TRBV6-1 and TRBJ2-4; without DNA, the TCRdb call of TRBD1 cannot be checked. This CDR3 region has 16 residues. The germline CDR1 and CDR2 sequences are MNHNS and SASEGT. The CDR3 is CASRPQTGAAKNIQYF.

The chain uses TRBV24-1 and TRBJ2-7; TCRdb gives TRBD1 as the D gene, but with no DNA this cannot be confirmed. This CDR3 is 15 amino acids long. The germline gives CDR1 KGHDR, CDR2 SFDVKD. The CDR3 region is CATSDPGTGHYEQYF.

J is TRBJ1-6 and V is TRBV15. This CDR3 contains 17 residues. From germline, CDR1 is LNHNV and CDR2 YYDKDF (reference sequence). CDR3 sequence reads: CATSSRSGDRYNSPLHF. The full variable domain, completed using reference TRBV15 and TRBJ1-6, is DAMVIQNPRYQVTQFGKPVTLSCSQTLNHNVMYWYQQKSSQAPKLLFHYYDKDFNNEADTPDNFQSRRPNTSFCFLDIRSPGLGDTAMYLCATSSRSGDRYNSPLHFGNGTRLTVT.

This chain uses TRBV29-1 with TRBJ2-7; TCRdb indicates TRBD2, and absent DNA this call remains unverified. CDR3 length equals 13 residues. Germline lookup yields CDR1 SQVTM and CDR2 ANQGSEA. CDR3 residues: CSVEVGAREEQYF.

V and J are TRBV7-7 and TRBJ2-5; TCRdb lists TRBD1, though no DNA is available to test this call. This CDR3 has 15 amino acids. The germline V gene encodes CDR1 SSHAT and CDR2 FNYEAQ (reference sequence). CDR3: CASSRAWTGEETQYF.

The rearrangement links TRBV5-5 to TRBJ2-1; the TCRdb D gene call, TRBD1, has no DNA to confirm it. CDR3 length equals 16 residues. Germline-derived CDR1 and CDR2 are SGHKS and YYEKEE (reference sequence). The CDR3 reads CASSTRTGKTYNEQFF.

The rearrangement links TRBV4-1 to TRBJ1-2. CDR1 MGHRA and CDR2 YSYEKL come from the germline V gene. There are 15 residues in the CDR3. CDR3 region: CASSQDGTVNYGYTF.

The V call is TRBV5-1, the J call TRBJ2-6. This CDR3 region has 15 residues. Germline V CDR1 and CDR2: SGHRS, YFSETQ. CDR3 loop: CASSLSGFGANVLTF. The variable domain in full, with the rest retrieved from reference TRBV5-1 and TRBJ2-6, is KAGVTQTPRYLIKTRGQQVTLSCSPISGHRSVSWYQQTPGQGLQFLFEYFSETQRNKGNFPGRFSGRQFSNSRSEMNVSTLELGDSALYLCASSLSGFGANVLTFGAGSRLTVL.

The V call is TRBV11-2, the J call TRBJ2-5; as DNA is missing, the TRBD1 call by TCRdb cannot be tested. This CDR3 is built from 16 residues. Germline CDR1 is SGHAT and CDR2 is FQNNGV. CDR3 protein: CASSFWQGASQETQYF.

J is TRBJ2-7 and V is TRBV3-1. The CDR3 extends over 15 amino acids. The germline CDR1 and CDR2 sequences are LGHDT and YNNKEL (reference sequence). The CDR3 reads CASSQNSGRANEQYF.

The V call is TRBV9, the J call TRBJ2-1; TCRdb gives TRBD2 as the D gene, but with no DNA this cannot be confirmed. The CDR3 totals 15 residues. Germline V gives CDR1 SGDLS, CDR2 YYNGEE. CDR3 sequence: CASSASGGRDNEQFF.

The chain carries TRBV7-2 and TRBJ2-2. Germline-derived CDR1 and CDR2 are SGHTA and FQGNSA. This CDR3 has 15 amino acids. This CDR3 reads CASSLTQRNTGELFF.

The chain combines TRBV18 with TRBJ2-5; TCRdb returns TRBD2, unconfirmable since there is no DNA. CDR3 size: 16 residues. Looked up from germline, CDR1 is KGHSH and CDR2 is LQKENI. The CDR3 protein is CASSPRKGVREETQYF.

The chain combines TRBV12-3 or TRBV12-4 with TRBJ2-3; TCRdb outputs TRBD2, but without DNA this stays unchecked. The CDR3 spans 16 residues. CDR3 in amino acids: CASSIKRGEATDTQYF.